This entry lists 20 T cell receptor beta chains sequenced from one sample in a study of blood T cell repertoires in COVID-19. TCRdb keeps only in-frame clones here, not all; method: immunoSEQ multiplex PCR. In the table there are fewer than 200,000 clones, 70% to 90% of which are singletons. The sequenced sample consisted of peripheral blood. The receptor set was obtained from a man aged 60 to 75 who had recovered from COVID-19.

The chain combines TRBV5-1 with TRBJ2-6, with D tentatively TRBD2 (6 bases). V gave up 1 base and J gave up 6 bases, with 11 bases separating them. CDR1 and CDR2 from the germline V gene are SGHRS and YFSETQ. The CDR3 is made up of 15 amino acids. CDR3 sequence: CASSLIGGAANVLTF. Here the CDR3 DNA reads TGCGCCAGCAGCTTGATAGGAGGGGCGGCCAACGTCCTGACTTTC.

This clone is a singleton in its sample. CDR3 sequence reads: CSAPTSYEQYF. CDR3 nucleotide sequence: TGCAGTGCCCCGACTAGTTACGAGCAGTACTTC. This sequence joins TRBV20-1 and TRBJ2-7; perhaps TRBD2 as D (6 bases). Trimming pared 6 bases from V and 4 bases from J, leaving 10 bases between. From germline, CDR1 is DFQATT and CDR2 SNEGSKA (reference sequence). The CDR3 contains 11 residues.

CDR3 sequence: CASSIVRRQGYSGYTF. Written as DNA, the CDR3 is TGTGCCAGTAGTATAGTCCGAAGACAGGGATATTCGGGCTACACCTTC. The V call is TRBV19, the J call TRBJ1-2; 7 bases match TRBD1. The V gene's germline CDR1 is LNHDA and CDR2 SQIVND (reference sequence). This CDR3 comprises 16 residues. J was trimmed by 8 bases and V by 1 base; bases with no gene match: 13.

The chain joins TRBV2 to TRBJ2-5, with TRBD1 matching 10 bases. The CDR3 covers 14 residues. V was pared by 7 bases and J by 5 bases, with 7 bases of the junction left unmatched. The germline V gene encodes CDR1 SNHLY and CDR2 FYNNEI. The CDR3 nucleotides are TGTGCCAGCATCTTCCGGGGACAGGGGGAGACCCAGTACTTC. It translates to CASIFRGQGETQYF.

The sample holds one count of this clone. This chain connects TRBV4-2 to TRBJ1-2; no reliable D call. CDR3 length equals 15 residues. V lost 0 bases to trimming and J lost 4 bases, with 12 bases between them. The germline V gene has CDR1 LGHNA and CDR2 YNFKEQ. The CDR3 spells CASSQDIVKLYGYTF. In DNA, the CDR3 is TGTGCCAGCAGCCAAGATATCGTAAAACTCTATGGCTACACCTTC.

This clone showed up just a few times. The chain is built from TRBV12-3 or TRBV12-4 and TRBJ1-2; D is unresolved. CDR3 size: 12 residues. V was trimmed by 5 bases and J by 5 bases, leaving 9 bases between them. The CDR3 loop is CASSLHSYGYTF. CDR3 coding DNA: TGTGCCAGCAGTCTTCACTCTTATGGCTACACCTTC.

V is TRBV6-1 and J is TRBJ1-4; 9 positions match TRBD1. This CDR3 region has 15 residues. V was pared by 0 bases and J by 8 bases, with 4 bases of the junction left unmatched. Germline V gene sequence: CDR1 MNHNS, CDR2 SASEGT. The CDR3 here is CASSEATGGWEKLFF. CDR3 sequence (DNA): TGTGCCAGCAGTGAAGCGACAGGGGGTTGGGAAAAACTGTTTTTT.

The gene calls are TRBV15 and TRBJ1-1; D is unclear. The germline gives CDR1 LNHNV, CDR2 YYDKDF (reference sequence). The length of the CDR3 is 13 residues. Trimming removed 5 bases from V and 1 base from J, with 8 bases in between. CDR3 nucleotide sequence: TGTGCCACCAGCCTAGTACGGAACACTGAAGCTTTCTTT. Translation gives CATSLVRNTEAFF.

The V call is TRBV6-5, the J call TRBJ2-7; TRBD1 might be the D (5 bases). Trimming removed 4 bases from V and 7 bases from J, with 8 bases in between. Per the germline V gene, CDR1 is MNHEY and CDR2 is SVGAGI. The CDR3 contains 11 residues. The CDR3 is CASSFRGEQYF. Written as DNA, the CDR3 is TGTGCCAGCAGTTTTAGGGGAGAGCAGTACTTC.

The rearrangement links TRBV12-3 or TRBV12-4 to TRBJ1-5; no reliable D call. V lost 7 bases and J 4 bases, leaving 8 bases between the germline ends. The CDR3 extends over 12 amino acids. CDR3 loop: CASTLRNQPQHF. The DNA of the CDR3 is TGTGCCAGCACACTCAGGAATCAGCCCCAGCATTTT.

The V gene is TRBV12-3 or TRBV12-4, the J gene TRBJ1-1; a possible D gene is TRBD1 (6 bases). The CDR3 extends over 13 amino acids. Trimming cost V 7 bases and J 1 base, with 10 bases left between them. The CDR3 DNA follows: TGTGCCAGCAACGTGGGACAGAACACTGAAGCTTTCTTT. It is translated as CASNVGQNTEAFF.

V usage is TRBV6-1 and J usage is TRBJ1-2; D possibly corresponds to TRBD1 (6 bases). V was clipped by 3 bases and J by 4 bases, with 15 bases between them. CDR1 and CDR2 (germline): MNHNS, SASEGT. The CDR3 sequence is 15 residues long. CDR3 amino acids: CASSEVGRGGYGYTF. DNA for the CDR3: TGTGCCAGCAGTGAGGTTGGGAGGGGGGGCTATGGCTACACCTTC.

The rearrangement links TRBV9 to TRBJ2-3, with a possible D match to TRBD1 (6 bases). CDR1 is SGDLS, CDR2 YYNGEE, per germline. CDR3 length: 15 residues. V lost 2 bases, J lost 2 bases, and 12 bases lay in between. CDR3 protein: CASSVEGHFTDTQYF. In nucleotides, the CDR3 is TGTGCCAGCAGCGTCGAGGGACACTTCACAGATACGCAGTATTTT.

The chain combines TRBV7-2 with TRBJ1-5, with TRBD1 matching over 7 bases. The germline CDR1 and CDR2 sequences are SGHTA and FQGNSA. With 3 bases clipped from V and 7 bases from J, the junction kept 12 bases outside the gene matches. The length of the CDR3 is 16 residues. The CDR3 DNA is TGTGCCAGCAGCTTGGGATCAGGGGGTACGGGGCAGCCCCAGCATTTT. Amino acids: CASSLGSGGTGQPQHF.

CDR3: CASSSWGQGAYEQYF. The CDR3 nucleotides read TGTGCCAGCAGTTCCTGGGGACAGGGGGCTTACGAGCAGTACTTC. This rearrangement joins TRBV28 to TRBJ2-7, with TRBD1 matching over 12 bases. The V and J ends lost 4 bases and 4 bases, in that order; junction bases with no gene match: 5. The CDR3 runs to 15 residues. The germline CDR1 and CDR2 sequences are MDHEN and SYDVKM.

This sequence joins TRBV19 and TRBJ2-5; TRBD2 might be the D (6 bases). The V gene's germline CDR1 is LNHDA and CDR2 SQIVND (reference sequence). Trimming left V 3 bases short and J 5 bases short, with 13 bases between. This CDR3 contains 14 residues. The CDR3 sequence is CASSISGPRETQYF. The CDR3 DNA reads TGTGCCAGTAGTATCAGCGGGCCACGGGAGACCCAGTACTTC.

V and J are TRBV19 and TRBJ1-1, with 9 bases matching TRBD1. Germline lookup yields CDR1 LNHDA and CDR2 SQIVND (reference sequence). The J segment lost 7 bases and the V segment lost 6 bases, leaving 18 bases of the junction unmatched. CDR3 length: 17 amino acids. The CDR3 coding sequence is TGTGCCAGTAGACTCGGGGCGGGACAGGGCTTCAGGAGTGAAGCTTTCTTT. This gives the protein CASRLGAGQGFRSEAFF.

The gene calls are TRBV9 and TRBJ1-1; 8 nucleotides match TRBD1. Germline CDR1 SGDLS, CDR2 YYNGEE. This CDR3 is built from 15 residues. V lost 0 bases, J lost 4 bases, and 5 bases stayed unmatched. The CDR3 loop reads CASSVEGQVATEAFF. The CDR3 bases are TGTGCCAGCAGCGTAGAGGGACAGGTGGCCACTGAAGCTTTCTTT.

This chain joins TRBV6-4 and TRBJ2-3; 9 bases match TRBD2. Germline CDR1 MRHNA, CDR2 SNTAGT. Losses at the gene ends were 0 bases for V and 4 bases for J; bases not matched to a gene: 8. The CDR3 consists of 17 residues. DNA for the CDR3: TGTGCCAGCAGTGACTCAAGCGGGGGGTCGGGCGCAGATACGCAGTATTTT. It specifies CASSDSSGGSGADTQYF.

J is TRBJ2-7 and V is TRBV6-5; tentatively, D is TRBD1 (5 bases). The CDR3 runs to 13 residues. V lost 8 bases to trimming and J lost 1 base, with 12 bases between them. Germline V lookup: CDR1 MNHEY, CDR2 SVGAGI. The chain's CDR3 is CASDQGRSYEQYF. In DNA form, the CDR3 reads TGTGCCAGCGACCAGGGAAGATCCTACGAGCAGTACTTC.